What follows are 20 T cell receptor beta chains derived from one specimen sequenced in a study of blood T cell repertoires in COVID-19. Only in-frame clones appear in the TCRdb table, and some are missing; sequencing was by immunoSEQ multiplex PCR. The sample lists 200,000 to 250,000 clones, just over 85% seen once, with 3.5% to 4% in the top ten. The sequenced sample was PBMCs or T cells enriched from blood (not recorded which). Source of these receptors: a woman in her 40s with acute COVID-19.

This clone was detected only once. The chain uses TRBV20-1 and TRBJ1-1; no definite D call. CDR3 length: 10 residues. CDR1 is DFQATT, CDR2 SNEGSKA, per germline (reference sequence). V was trimmed by 3 bases and J by 12 bases, leaving 11 bases between them. DNA for the CDR3: TGCAGTGCTAGGTGGGGAGGAACTTTCTTT. Translation gives CSARWGGTFF.

This chain links TRBV7-3 with TRBJ1-2; 9 bases are a match to TRBD1. Germline CDR1 SGHTA, CDR2 FQGTGA. The CDR3 is 17 residues long. The V and J ends lost 5 bases and 6 bases, in that order; junction bases with no gene match: 16. The CDR3 region is CASSPSSKDRGRNGYTF. DNA for the CDR3: TGTGCCAGCAGCCCCTCGTCGAAGGACAGGGGTCGGAATGGCTACACCTTC.

This chain connects TRBV12-3 or TRBV12-4 to TRBJ2-7; tentatively, D is TRBD1 (6 bases). This CDR3 spans 12 amino acids. V dropped 5 bases and J dropped 6 bases, with 11 bases sitting between them. CDR3 nucleotide sequence: TGTGCCAGCAGTCGGGGACAACCCGAGCAGTACTTC. Translating gives CASSRGQPEQYF.

The gene calls are TRBV19 and TRBJ1-2, with D tentatively TRBD1 (6 bases). V was cut by 6 bases and J by 4 bases, with 12 bases left in between. The CDR3 totals 13 residues. The germline V gene has CDR1 LNHDA and CDR2 SQIVND (reference sequence). CDR3 region: CASRTVGGYGYTF. CDR3 DNA: TGTGCCAGTAGGACAGTAGGGGGCTATGGCTACACCTTC.

This clone turned up a few times. The rearrangement links TRBV21-1 to TRBJ2-1; the listed D gene, TRBD2, was not tested against the DNA. TRBV21-1 is a known pseudogene. The CDR3 length is 14 residues. The CDR3: CAPVRYLSYNEQFF. CDR3 sequence (DNA): TGTGCCCCCGTCCGGTACTTGTCCTACAATGAGCAGTTCTTC.

This sequence joins TRBV5-6 and TRBJ2-5; a weak D match, TRBD2 (5 bases). This CDR3 spans 12 amino acids. Germline V gene lookup returns CDR1 SGHDT and CDR2 YYEEEE. V was trimmed by 3 bases and J by 6 bases, leaving 9 bases between them. The CDR3 reads CASSWTDQTQYF. CDR3 sequence (DNA): TGTGCCAGCAGCTGGACTGACCAGACCCAGTACTTC.

This chain links TRBV29-1 with TRBJ2-1; 9 bases agree with TRBD2. CDR3 size: 13 residues. Trimming removed 7 bases from V and 7 bases from J; junction bases left unmatched: 8. Germline V gives CDR1 SQVTM, CDR2 ANQGSEA. The CDR3 DNA is TGCAGCGCCGGGGGCGGGAGGGCAAATGAGCAGTTCTTC. Its protein is CSAGGGRANEQFF.

The chain combines TRBV3-1 (or the pseudogene TRBV3-2) with TRBJ1-4, with unresolved D. The CDR3 totals 15 residues. Trimming pared 1 base from V and 4 bases from J, leaving 10 bases between. Germline lookup yields CDR1 LGHDT and CDR2 YNNKEL (reference sequence). Written as DNA, the CDR3 is TGTGCCAGCAGCCAAGGAACGTCACTTAATGAAAAACTGTTTTTT. Its protein product is CASSQGTSLNEKLFF.

The V call is TRBV19, the J call TRBJ1-1; D not resolved. CDR3 length: 14 amino acids. CDR1 is LNHDA and CDR2 is SQIVND in the germline V gene (reference sequence). V was pared by 3 bases and J by 1 base, with 9 bases between. The CDR3 region is CASSMADRNTEAFF. Here the CDR3 DNA reads TGTGCCAGTAGTATGGCAGATCGGAACACTGAAGCTTTCTTT. Combining the CDR3 with reference TRBV19 and TRBJ1-1 gives the whole variable domain DGGITQSPKYLFRKEGQNVTLSCEQNLNHDAMYWYRQDPGQGLRLIYYSQIVNDFQKGDIAEGYSVSREKKESFPLTVTSAQKNPTAFYLCASSMADRNTEAFFGQGTRLTVV.

V and J are TRBV7-2 and TRBJ2-3, with D maybe TRBD2 (6 bases). This CDR3 has 13 residues. V lost 4 bases to trimming and J lost 4 bases, with 9 bases between them. Germline loops: CDR1 SGHTA, CDR2 FQGNSA. The CDR3 DNA is TGTGCCAGCAGCTGGGAGGCGGCAGATACGCAGTATTTT. Protein: CASSWEAADTQYF.

V is TRBV3-1 (or the pseudogene TRBV3-2) and J is TRBJ2-7; 7 bases fit TRBD1. J was trimmed by 6 bases and V by 2 bases; bases with no gene match: 4. Germline V gene sequence: CDR1 LGHDT, CDR2 YNNKEL (reference sequence). The CDR3 is made up of 13 amino acids. CDR3 nucleotides: TGTGCCAGCAGCCAAACTACAGGGGCCGAGCAGTACTTC. Translation: CASSQTTGAEQYF.

This chain links TRBV30 with TRBJ1-5; D unresolved. The CDR3 is 16 amino acids. Trimming pared 5 bases from V and 2 bases from J, leaving 19 bases between. The germline gives CDR1 GTSNPN, CDR2 SVGIG (reference sequence). The CDR3 here is CAWGRKPSGGNQPQHF. In nucleotides, the CDR3 is TGTGCCTGGGGACGCAAACCATCCGGTGGCAATCAGCCCCAGCATTTT.

V is TRBV28 and J is TRBJ1-2; perhaps TRBD1 as D (6 bases). Trimming shortened V by 7 bases and J by 1 base, and 19 bases separated the two germline ends. The CDR3 is made up of 16 amino acids. Germline V gene data show CDR1 as MDHEN and CDR2 as SYDVKM. The CDR3 bases are TGTGCCAGCAAATCCCCCGGGACAAGATATAACTATGGCTACACCTTC. It codes for CASKSPGTRYNYGYTF.

V gene TRBV28 combines with J gene TRBJ1-1, with D tentatively TRBD1 (6 bases). Germline V gene sequence: CDR1 MDHEN, CDR2 SYDVKM. This CDR3 has 14 residues. Deletions cut 1 base from V and 10 bases from J, with 16 bases between. CDR3 loop: CASSLSFGGRGAFF. In nucleotides, the CDR3 is TGTGCCAGCAGTTTATCTTTCGGGGGGCGGGGAGCTTTCTTT.

The chain uses TRBV5-6 and TRBJ2-7; the D gene is possibly TRBD2 (5 bases). The CDR3 contains 14 residues. The V and J ends lost 6 bases and 5 bases respectively, with 18 bases between them. Germline V gene data show CDR1 as SGHDT and CDR2 as YYEEEE. The CDR3 here is CASIRSGIAHEQYF. The DNA of the CDR3 is TGTGCCAGCATCCGCTCCGGGATAGCCCACGAGCAGTACTTC.

The chain joins TRBV3-1 (or the pseudogene TRBV3-2) to TRBJ1-1; D call uncertain. CDR1 and CDR2 (germline): LGHDT, YNNKEL (reference sequence). The CDR3 contains 12 residues. V was shortened by 1 base and J by 11 bases, with 11 bases between the two germline ends. The CDR3, as DNA: TGTGCCAGCAGCCAAGCGACGAGCGACGCTTTCTTT. Residues: CASSQATSDAFF.

CDR3 sequence reads: CASSLLTGAPLVEQFF. CDR3 in DNA: TGTGCCAGCAGCTTGTTAACGGGAGCCCCCCTTGTTGAGCAGTTCTTC. The V call is TRBV5-5, the J call TRBJ2-1; maybe TRBD2 (6 bases). This CDR3 has 16 amino acids. The V gene lost 1 base and the J gene lost 9 bases, with 20 bases spanning the gap. The germline gives CDR1 SGHKS, CDR2 YYEKEE (reference sequence).

The CDR3: CASSPRLAYNEQFF. The CDR3 DNA follows: TGTGCCAGTAGTCCCCGACTGGCCTACAATGAGCAGTTCTTC. This rearrangement joins TRBV19 to TRBJ2-1; D ambiguous. This CDR3 region has 14 residues. Trimming stripped 5 bases from V and 2 bases from J, with 10 bases between. Germline CDR1 LNHDA, CDR2 SQIVND (reference sequence).

In DNA, the CDR3 is TGTGCCAGCAGTCGCGGGACAGGGAAGAATGAGCAGTTCTTC. Residues: CASSRGTGKNEQFF. The rearrangement links TRBV28 to TRBJ2-1; 9 bases fit TRBD1. The V and J ends lost 5 bases and 7 bases, in that order; junction bases with no gene match: 6. From germline, CDR1 is MDHEN and CDR2 SYDVKM. The CDR3 runs to 14 residues. Full variable domain (rest looked up from reference TRBV28 and TRBJ2-1): DVKVTQSSRYLVKRTGEKVFLECVQDMDHENMFWYRQDPGLGLRLIYFSYDVKMKEKGDIPEGYSVSREKKERFSLILESASTNQTSMYLCASSRGTGKNEQFFGPGTRLTVL.

This chain uses TRBV18 with TRBJ1-3; TRBD1 might be the D (5 bases). Germline CDR1 reads KGHSH; CDR2 reads LQKENI. Trimming pared 0 bases from V and 4 bases from J, leaving 10 bases between. CDR3 length: 15 residues. CDR3 sequence (DNA): TGTGCCAGCTCACCACCGGGACTCGGGGGAAACACCATATATTTT. Protein: CASSPPGLGGNTIYF.